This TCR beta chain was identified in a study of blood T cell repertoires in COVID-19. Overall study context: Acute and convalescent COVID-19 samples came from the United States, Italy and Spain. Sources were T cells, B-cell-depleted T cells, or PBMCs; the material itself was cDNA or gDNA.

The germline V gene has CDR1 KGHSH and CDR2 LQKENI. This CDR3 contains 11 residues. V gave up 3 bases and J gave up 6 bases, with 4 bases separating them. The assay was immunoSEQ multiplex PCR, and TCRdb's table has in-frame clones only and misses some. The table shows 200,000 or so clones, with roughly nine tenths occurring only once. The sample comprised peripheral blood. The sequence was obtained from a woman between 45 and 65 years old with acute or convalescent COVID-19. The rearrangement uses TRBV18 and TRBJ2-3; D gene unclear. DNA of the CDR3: TGTGCCAGCTCACCTCTTGATACGCAGTATTTT. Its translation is CASSPLDTQYF.